Reported below is one T cell receptor (beta chain). Its antigen is as yet unknown. This PCR relied on a set of 60 Vbeta primers and 13 Jbeta primers. The protocol was immunoSEQ multiplex PCR, while the TCRdb copy is restricted to in-frame clones and leaves out a portion. This sample has 270,000 or so clones; approximately 91% occur once, and the top ten carry about 1.7%. This sample was taken from a study of cytomegalovirus exposure and HLA in healthy donors. Study information: Around 200 million T cells yielded 120 million or so unique TCR beta sequences, as an earlier analysis found.

Trimming left V 0 bases short and J 3 bases short, with 12 bases between. CDR1 is MNHEY, CDR2 SVGAGI, per germline. The CDR3 runs 15 residues. The donors comprised healthy bone marrow donors. Nominal health characterized the donors when sampled, though unrecorded immune exposures were likely. Findings and caveats of the study: One cluster of highly shared sequence variants probably arose as a sequencing artifact.

This TCR derives from a girl aged 2 to 9 in good health and CMV-seronegative. Sequences were obtained from PBMCs. The chain carries TRBV6-5 and TRBJ2-7, with D perhaps matching TRBD1 (6 bases). The CDR3 region has the DNA TGTGCCAGCAGTTACTCGCAGGGGCTCCACTACGAGCAGTACTTC. Translating gives CASSYSQGLHYEQYF.